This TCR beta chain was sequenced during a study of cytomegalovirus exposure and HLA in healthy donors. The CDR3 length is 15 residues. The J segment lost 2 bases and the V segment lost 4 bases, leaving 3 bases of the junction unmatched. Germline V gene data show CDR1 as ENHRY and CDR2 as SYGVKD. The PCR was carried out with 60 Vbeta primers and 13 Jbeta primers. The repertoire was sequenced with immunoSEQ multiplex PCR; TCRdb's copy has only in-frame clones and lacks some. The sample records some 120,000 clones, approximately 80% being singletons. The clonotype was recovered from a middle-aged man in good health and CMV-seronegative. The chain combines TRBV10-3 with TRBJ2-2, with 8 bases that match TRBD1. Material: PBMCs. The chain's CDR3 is CAISVGQANTGELFF. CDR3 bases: TGTGCCATCAGTGTGGGACAGGCTAACACCGGGGAGCTGTTTTTT.